This entry concerns a single TCR beta chain. The antigen it recognizes is unknown. No per-base quality is available; no much larger clone lies one base away. The sample is drawn from a study of OX40 agonist ivuxolimab in advanced cancers. Looking at the study overall: The costimulatory receptor OX40 (CD134) was targeted by ivuxolimab, a fully human IgG2 agonistic monoclonal antibody. Among the 50 to 55 dose-escalation patients, approximately 20 had hepatocellular carcinoma, about 15 melanoma, 9 renal cell carcinoma and 9 head and neck cancer. The paper describes the monotherapy dose-escalation part (N of about 52 patients) of the phase I trial of ivuxolimab. Intravenous ivuxolimab was administered to patients every 2 weeks at six dose levels: 0.01, 0.1, 0.3, 1.5, 3 and 10 mg/kg. Patients were allowed to have had prior anti-PD-1, anti-PD-L1 or anti-CTLA-4 therapy, and roughly 40% of the dose-escalation patients had been treated with checkpoint inhibitors. A male proportion of around 83% and a mean age of approximately 62 years, ranging from roughly 23 to 90, were recorded for the dose-escalation cohort. Peripheral TCRbeta sequencing was intended to test whether TCR sequence diversity was altered and clonal T-cell expansion was caused by ivuxolimab. Three dose-escalation patients achieved partial responses, one with hepatocellular carcinoma and two with cutaneous melanoma.

What the work shows at the level of the full study, not this receptor alone: In the 0.1-3.0 mg/kg groups, partial responders were among the patients with the lowest normalized peripheral clonal expansion, particularly in CD8+ T cells. After ivuxolimab, expanded clones were on average more numerous among CD8+ T cells than among CD4+ T cells. Low levels of normalized T-cell clonal expansion were also seen in some nonresponding patients. At doses of 0.1 to 3.0 mg/kg, clonal expansion of both CD4+ and CD8+ T cells in blood was seen between baseline and week 6. Which antigens the clonally expanded peripheral T cells were specific for was not determined.

Relative to germline, V is missing 0 bases and J is missing 6 bases, with 11 bases of the junction outside any gene match. CDR1 and CDR2 (MNHEY, SMNVEV) derive from the germline V gene (reference sequence). Spanning cysteine to phenylalanine, the CDR3 consists of 17 amino acids. Solely the CDR3 DNA is kept, with 51 bases framed from the first base. For sequencing of the TCRbeta CDR3 region, genomic DNA was extracted from the sorted cells. The immunoSEQ Assay was used to sequence the TCRbeta CDR3 regions. The table comes from immuneACCESS by way of TCRdb, which keeps in-frame sequences with V and J called. Part of the clones is missing from these tables; in studies checked, under half for an unresolved V gene and the rest for unknown reasons. A total of tens of thousands of clones appear in this sample, about 85% of them only once. The biggest ten clones account for approximately 3% of the sample.

The trial excluded patients who had a history of autoimmune disease or were on systemic immunosuppression. Peripheral blood for TCR sequencing was collected from all dose cohorts at baseline, on cycle 4 day 1, and on cycle 7 day 1. Samples came from an open-label, multicenter, first-in-human phase I dose-escalation trial of ivuxolimab. Adults with locally advanced or metastatic head and neck squamous cell, hepatocellular, melanoma or renal cell carcinoma were enrolled in the trial. Before TCR sequencing, CD4+ T cells and CD8+ T cells were sorted from peripheral blood as separate populations. The rearrangement joined TRBV27 to TRBJ2-3; 8 middle bases align to TRBD1. The clonotype was recovered from an adult with an advanced solid tumor such as melanoma, head and neck, liver or kidney cancer. The sample consisted of CD4+ or CD8+ T cells sorted from blood, taken in a trial of the OX40 agonist ivuxolimab. The CDR3 sequence is CASSLSAGGFLGDTQYF. The DNA sequence reads TGTGCCAGCAGTTTATCGGCAGGGGGCTTTCTCGGTGATACGCAGTATTTT.